What follows is one T cell receptor (beta chain) and its context. No antigen is known for it. TCRdb recomputed calls from the 5' RACE reads with MiXCR, one row per CDR3 protein. The sample consists of about 110,000 distinct CDR3 sequences, less than 25% of them appearing once. The CDR3 is made up of 13 amino acids. Germline V gives CDR1 WNHNN, CDR2 SYGVQD (reference sequence). The V segment lost 4 bases and the J segment 9 bases; nucleotides outside the gene matches: 5. These data come from a study of CD8 T cells in ankylosing spondylitis. Study conclusions and caveats: From matched ankylosing spondylitis synovial fluid, disease-linked clones were reportedly recovered at significantly enriched levels. Apparently characteristic of ankylosing spondylitis blood was a TCR beta motif (under ten highly homologous variants).

The receptor comes from a male donor with ankylosing spondylitis. The J gene is TRBJ2-3, the V gene TRBV10-1; 9 bases fit TRBD1. Sequencing input: synovial fluid, either unsorted or a sorted T cell fraction (not recorded which). The CDR3 region has the DNA TGCGCCAGCAGTGTGGGACAGGGCGGAACGCAGTATTTT. It codes for CASSVGQGGTQYF.